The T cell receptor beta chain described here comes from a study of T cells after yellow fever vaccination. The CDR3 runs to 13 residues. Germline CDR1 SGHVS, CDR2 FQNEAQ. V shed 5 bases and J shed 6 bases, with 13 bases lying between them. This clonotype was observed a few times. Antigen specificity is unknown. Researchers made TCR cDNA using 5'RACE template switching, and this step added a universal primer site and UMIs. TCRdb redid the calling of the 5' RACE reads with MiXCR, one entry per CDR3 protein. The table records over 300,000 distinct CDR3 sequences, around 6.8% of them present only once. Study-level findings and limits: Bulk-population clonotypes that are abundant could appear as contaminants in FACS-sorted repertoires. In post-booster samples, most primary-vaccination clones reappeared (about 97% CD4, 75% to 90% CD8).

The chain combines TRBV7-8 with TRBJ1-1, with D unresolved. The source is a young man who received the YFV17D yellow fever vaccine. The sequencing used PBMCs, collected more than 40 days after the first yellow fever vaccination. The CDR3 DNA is TGTGCCAGCAGCCCTACGGGGTGGGCTGAAGCTTTCTTT. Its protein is CASSPTGWAEAFF.